This TCR beta chain was retrieved from a study of regulatory T cells in long-lasting Graves disease. For TCR beta, libraries came from iRepertoire HTBI primers and Arm-PCR of CDR3 regions. TCRdb itself ran the multiplex PCR reads through MiXCR, one entry per CDR3 protein. The table shows 200,000 to 250,000 distinct CDR3 sequences, with roughly a fifth occurring only once. Time point of the sample: newly diagnosed GD, antithyroid drugs for less than 3 months. The TCR library was made from RNA that had been extracted from PBMCs in TRIzol. This clonotype was counted at least ten times. This may be a read error, as it is one base from a much larger clone. The CDR3 is 15 residues long. V shed 7 bases and J 5 bases; nucleotides not matched to a gene: 11. Germline V gene data show CDR1 as MDHEN and CDR2 as SYDVKM. The same sample was also studied in work on T cells in Graves' hyperthyroidism and ophthalmopathy. That investigation notes: Patients with uncontrolled infections, other autoimmune diseases, pregnancy or lactation were excluded.

This receptor was identified in a woman aged 30 to 39 with Graves disease. Source: peripheral blood mononuclear cells (PBMCs), taken at new diagnosis, from a patient treated with antithyroid drugs. This rearrangement joins TRBV28 to TRBJ1-5; 7 bases agree with TRBD1. The CDR3 protein is CASTYRGQRDQPQHF. The CDR3, as DNA: TGTGCCAGCACCTATAGGGGGCAGAGAGATCAGCCCCAGCATTTT.